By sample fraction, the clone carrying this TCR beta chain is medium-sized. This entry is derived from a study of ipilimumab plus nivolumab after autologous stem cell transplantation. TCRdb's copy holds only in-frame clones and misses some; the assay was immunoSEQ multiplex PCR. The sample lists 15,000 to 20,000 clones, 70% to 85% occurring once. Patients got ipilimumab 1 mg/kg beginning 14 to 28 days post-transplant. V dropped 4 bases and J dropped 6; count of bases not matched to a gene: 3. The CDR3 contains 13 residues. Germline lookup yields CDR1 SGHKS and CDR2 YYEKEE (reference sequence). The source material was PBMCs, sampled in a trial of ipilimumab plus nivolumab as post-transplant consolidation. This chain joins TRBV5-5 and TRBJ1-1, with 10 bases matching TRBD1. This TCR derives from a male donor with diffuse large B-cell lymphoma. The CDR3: CASSRTGGPEAFF. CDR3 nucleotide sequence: TGTGCCAGCAGCCGGACAGGGGGGCCTGAAGCTTTCTTT.